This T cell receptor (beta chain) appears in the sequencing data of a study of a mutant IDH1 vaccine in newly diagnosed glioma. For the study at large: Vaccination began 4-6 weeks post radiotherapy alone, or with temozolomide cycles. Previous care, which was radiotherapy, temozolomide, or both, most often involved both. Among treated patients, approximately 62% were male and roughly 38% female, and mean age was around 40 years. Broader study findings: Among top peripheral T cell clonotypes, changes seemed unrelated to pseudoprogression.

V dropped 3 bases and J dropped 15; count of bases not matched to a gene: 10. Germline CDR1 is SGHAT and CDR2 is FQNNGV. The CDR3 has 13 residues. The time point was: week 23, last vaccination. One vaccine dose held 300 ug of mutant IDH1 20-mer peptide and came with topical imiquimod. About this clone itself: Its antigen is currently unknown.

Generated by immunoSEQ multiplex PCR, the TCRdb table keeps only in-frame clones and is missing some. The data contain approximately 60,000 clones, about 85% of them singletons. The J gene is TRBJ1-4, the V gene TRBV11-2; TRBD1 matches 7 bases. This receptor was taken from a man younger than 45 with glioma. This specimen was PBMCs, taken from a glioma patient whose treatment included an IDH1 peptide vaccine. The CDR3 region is CASSLGLRGLLFF. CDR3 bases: TGTGCCAGCAGCTTGGGCTTGAGGGGGCTCTTGTTTTTT.